Below are 3 T cell receptor beta chains sequenced from a single sample in a study of identical twins. TCRdb analysed the 5' RACE reads with MiXCR anew, one entry per CDR3 protein. Seen here are some 790,000 distinct CDR3 sequences, approximately 18% observed once, and the top ten hold about an eighth. These sequences were also reported in another study, on T cells expressing NK-cell markers.

Source material: PBMCs. The receptors derive from a woman in her late teens or twenties in good health.

In this sample, this clonotype turned up a few times. The rearrangement joins TRBV20-1 to TRBJ2-3; D perhaps matches TRBD1 (6 bases). CDR1 and CDR2 from the germline V gene are DFQATT and SNEGSKA (reference sequence). V shed 3 bases and J shed 3 bases, with 13 bases lying between them. The CDR3 consists of 14 residues. This chain's CDR3 is CSASWTVGTDTQYF. The CDR3 DNA sequence: TGCAGTGCTAGCTGGACAGTAGGGACAGATACGCAGTATTTT.

The gene calls are TRBV29-1 and TRBJ2-2, with D unclear. The CDR3 has 11 residues. The germline V and J ends were trimmed by 7 bases and 5 bases, with 8 bases remaining between them. Germline assignment: CDR1 SQVTM and CDR2 ANQGSEA. The CDR3 nucleotides read TGCAGCGGCAAAGGGACCGGGGAGCTGTTTTTT. Encoded protein: CSGKGTGELFF.

In its sample, this clonotype was seen once. The chain is built from TRBV27 and TRBJ1-5; the D is unclear. CDR1 MNHEY and CDR2 SMNVEV come from the germline V gene (reference sequence). Trimming took off 3 bases at V and 0 bases at J, with 9 bases between the two ends. The CDR3 runs to 15 residues. DNA of the CDR3: TGTGCCAGCAGTTTCCAACGGGATAGCAATCAGCCCCAGCATTTT. This encodes CASSFQRDSNQPQHF.